There are many counts of the clone carrying this TCR beta chain. Its target is not known. Using its own MiXCR run on the 5' RACE reads, TCRdb lists one record per CDR3 protein. This table has about 840,000 distinct CDR3 sequences, around 11% appearing once. This specimen belongs to a study of CD8 T cells in ankylosing spondylitis. V was shortened by 4 bases and J by 2 bases, with 9 bases between the two germline ends. CDR3 length equals 12 residues. Germline V CDR1 and CDR2: SQVTM, ANQGSEA. Findings and caveats of the study: A TCR beta motif made of fewer than ten highly homologous variants seemed typical of ankylosing spondylitis blood.

Sequencing input: blood, either unsorted or a sorted T cell fraction (not recorded which). This TCR was sampled from a male donor with ankylosing spondylitis. V and J are TRBV29-1 and TRBJ2-7; D unresolved. The CDR3 DNA reads TGCAGCGTTGTTGGTTCCGCCTACGAGCAGTACTTC. Protein sequence: CSVVGSAYEQYF.